This TCR beta chain was observed in a study of shared clonotypes between healthy human individuals. To note about this clone: One end of the junction varies from germline; a read error may be responsible.

Repertoires were generated with immunoSEQ multiplex PCR, while TCRdb's copy carries only in-frame clones and drops some. The table records hundreds of thousands of clones, 75% to 80% of them present only once. The CDR3 consists of 16 residues. Per germline, CDR1 MDHEN and CDR2 SYDVKM. The chain links TRBV28 to TRBJ2-1; D is possibly TRBD2 (5 bases). The sequence came from a woman aged 40 to 50 in good health. Some clones in this sample may be carry-over from other donors' samples. Sample: PBMCs. CDR3 loop: CASSYPHGGSCNERFF. The DNA for the CDR3 is TGTGCCAGCAGTTACCCTCACGGAGGTTCCTGCAATGAGCGGTTCTTC.